These T cell receptor beta chains were read from a single sample in a study of CD4 T cell repertoires in COVID-19. Here immunoSEQ multiplex PCR was the method, and the copy in TCRdb shows in-frame clones only, minus some. There are fewer than 100,000 clones in the sample; around four fifths occur only once, and roughly 0.5% lies in the top ten. The sample in question was CD4+ T cells from peripheral blood, obtained after recovery from COVID-19. All receptors come from a human donor who had COVID-19. CDR3s include the opening cysteine and the closing phenylalanine or tryptophan. D genes are given only for firm matches. Where a row states a size, it is once, few, many or the class of an expanded clone; other rows omit it.

TRBV7-2	NA	TRBD2	TRBJ2-3	CASSPWSGAPTDTQYF	TGTGCCAGCAGCCCTTGGAGCGGGGCCCCCACAGATACGCAGTATTTT
TRBV30	NA	TRBD1	TRBJ1-2	CAWSVRRTGYYGYTF	TGTGCCTGGAGTGTTCGCCGGACAGGGTACTATGGCTACACCTTC
TRBV5-1	NA	NA	TRBJ1-1	CASSQGAVVEAFF	TGCGCCAGCAGCCAAGGGGCGGTGGTGGAAGCTTTCTTT
TRBV6-6	NA	NA	TRBJ2-5	CASSYSSGAGETQYF	TGTGCCAGCAGTTACTCGTCAGGGGCCGGAGAGACCCAGTACTTC
TRBV27	NA	TRBD2	TRBJ2-1	CASSATSGRVYNEQFF	TGTGCCAGCAGTGCCACTAGCGGGAGGGTCTACAATGAGCAGTTCTTC
TRBV6-5	few	TRBD2	TRBJ2-7	CASSSGLAGRIQYF	TGTGCCAGCAGCTCTGGACTAGCGGGAAGGATACAGTACTTC
TRBV4-2	NA	NA	TRBJ2-1	CASSQDVSGYSEQFF	TGTGCCAGCAGCCAAGATGTGAGCGGGTATAGTGAGCAGTTCTTC
TRBV21-1	once	NA	TRBJ1-1	CASSKDRVRTEAFF	TGTGCCAGCAGCAAAGACAGGGTTCGCACTGAAGCTTTCTTT
TRBV5-5	NA	TRBD1	TRBJ2-7	CASSLVGGQGNPYEQYF	TGTGCCAGCAGCTTGGTCGGGGGACAGGGGAACCCCTACGAGCAGTACTTC
TRBV5-6	NA	TRBD1	TRBJ1-2	CASSPDRDLGGYTF	TGTGCCAGCAGCCCAGACAGGGATTTGGGTGGCTACACCTTC
TRBV3-1/TRBV3-2	few	NA	TRBJ2-7	CASSRPRPPYEQYF	TGTGCCAGCAGCCGACCCAGACCCCCCTACGAGCAGTACTTC
TRBV6-6	once	NA	TRBJ2-3	CASSYLGQGVRDTQYF	TGTGCCAGCAGTTACCTGGGCCAAGGCGTCAGAGATACGCAGTATTTT
TRBV11-2	NA	NA	TRBJ1-2	CASSLGSLDGYTF	TGTGCCAGCAGCTTAGGAAGTCTCGATGGCTACACCTTC
TRBV28	NA	NA	TRBJ2-5	CASSPSQGKTQYF	TGTGCCAGCAGTCCATCGCAGGGGAAGACCCAGTACTTC
TRBV5-5	few	TRBD1	TRBJ1-6	CASSSTGGHSPLHF	TGTGCCAGCAGCTCGACAGGGGGGCACTCACCCCTCCACTTT
TRBV7-9	few	TRBD1	TRBJ2-3	CASSAQDRVRTDTQYF	TGTGCCAGCAGCGCCCAGGACAGGGTCCGCACAGATACGCAGTATTTT
TRBV10-2	NA	NA	TRBJ2-6	CASSEPEPDSGGNSGANVLTF	TGCGCCAGCAGTGAGCCCGAACCCGATAGCGGAGGAAACTCTGGGGCCAACGTCCTGACTTTC
TRBV9	NA	NA	TRBJ2-2	CASSVGSETGELFF	TGTGCCAGCAGCGTTGGCTCCGAGACCGGGGAGCTGTTTTTT
TRBV10-2	NA	TRBD1	TRBJ2-7	CASGGTGRYEQYF	TGCGCCAGCGGGGGGACAGGGAGGTACGAGCAGTACTTC
TRBV6-1	NA	NA	TRBJ1-1	CASWILGTEAFF	TGTGCCAGCTGGATACTAGGGACTGAAGCTTTCTTT
TRBV19	NA	NA	TRBJ2-7	CASSRVWAGEGYEQYF	TGTGCCAGTAGTCGGGTTTGGGCAGGGGAAGGGTACGAGCAGTACTTC
TRBV4-2	NA	NA	TRBJ1-2	CASSQDQENYGYTF	TGTGCCAGCAGCCAAGATCAGGAAAACTATGGCTACACCTTC